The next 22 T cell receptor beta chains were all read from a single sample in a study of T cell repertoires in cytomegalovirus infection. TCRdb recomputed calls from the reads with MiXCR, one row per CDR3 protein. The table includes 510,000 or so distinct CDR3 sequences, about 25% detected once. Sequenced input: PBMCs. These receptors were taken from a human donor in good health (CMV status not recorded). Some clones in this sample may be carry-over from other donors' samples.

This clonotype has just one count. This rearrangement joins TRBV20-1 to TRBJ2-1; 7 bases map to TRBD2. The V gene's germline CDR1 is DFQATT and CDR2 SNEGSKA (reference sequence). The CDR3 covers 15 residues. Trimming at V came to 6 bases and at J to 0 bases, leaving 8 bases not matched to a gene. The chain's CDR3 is CSAIERGSSYNEQFF. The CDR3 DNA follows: TGCAGTGCCATTGAGCGGGGTAGCTCCTACAATGAGCAGTTCTTC.

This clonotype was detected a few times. CDR3 nucleotides: TGTGCCAGCAGTTTATTAGCCCGACAGGGGGTCGACTACAATGAGCAGTTCTTC. It translates to CASSLLARQGVDYNEQFF. J is TRBJ2-1 and V is TRBV27; 9 nucleotides match TRBD1. From germline, CDR1 is MNHEY and CDR2 SMNVEV (reference sequence). The CDR3 has 18 amino acids. Unmatched junction bases numbered 10, after V lost 1 base and J lost 3 bases.

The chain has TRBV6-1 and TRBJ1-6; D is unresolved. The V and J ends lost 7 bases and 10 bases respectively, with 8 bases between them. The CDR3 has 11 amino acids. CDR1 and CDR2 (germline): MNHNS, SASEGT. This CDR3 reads CASTSYSPLHF. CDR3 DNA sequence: TGTGCCAGCACATCTTACTCACCCCTCCACTTT.

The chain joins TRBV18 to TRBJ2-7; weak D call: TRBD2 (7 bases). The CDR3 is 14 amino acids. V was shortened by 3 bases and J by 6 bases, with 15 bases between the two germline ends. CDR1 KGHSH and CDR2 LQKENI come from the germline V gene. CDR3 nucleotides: TGTGCCAGCTCACCGGGACTACAGGGTAGCGAGCAGTACGTC. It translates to CASSPGLQGSEQYV.

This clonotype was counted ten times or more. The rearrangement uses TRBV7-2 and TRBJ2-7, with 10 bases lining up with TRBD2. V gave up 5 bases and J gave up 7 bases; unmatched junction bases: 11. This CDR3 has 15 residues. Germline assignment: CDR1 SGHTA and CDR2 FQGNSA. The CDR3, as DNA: TGTGCCAGCAGCCAAAGCGGGAGGGCTTTAGGGGAGCAGTACTTC. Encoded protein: CASSQSGRALGEQYF.

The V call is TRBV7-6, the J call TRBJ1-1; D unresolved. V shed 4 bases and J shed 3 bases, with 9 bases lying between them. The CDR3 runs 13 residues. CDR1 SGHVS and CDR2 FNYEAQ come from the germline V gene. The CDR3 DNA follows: TGTGCCAGCAGCTCCGGAGGGTACACTGAAGCTTTCTTT. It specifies CASSSGGYTEAFF. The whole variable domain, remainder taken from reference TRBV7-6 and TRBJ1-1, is GAGVSQSPRYKVTKRGQDVALRCDPISGHVSLYWYRQALGQGPEFLTYFNYEAQQDKSGLPNDRFSAERPEGSISTLTIQRTEQRDSAMYRCASSSGGYTEAFFGQGTRLTVV.

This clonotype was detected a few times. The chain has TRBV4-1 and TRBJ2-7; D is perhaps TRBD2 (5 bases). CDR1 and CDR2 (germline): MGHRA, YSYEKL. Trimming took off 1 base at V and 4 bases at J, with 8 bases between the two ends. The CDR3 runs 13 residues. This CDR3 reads CASSQARGYEQYF. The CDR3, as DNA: TGCGCCAGCAGCCAAGCCCGGGGTTACGAGCAGTACTTC.

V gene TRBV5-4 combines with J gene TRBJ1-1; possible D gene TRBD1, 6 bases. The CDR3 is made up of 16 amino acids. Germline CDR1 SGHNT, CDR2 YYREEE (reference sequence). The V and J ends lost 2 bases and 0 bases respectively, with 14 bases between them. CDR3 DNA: TGTGCCAGCAGCTTCCTCAGGGGCACAATGAACACTGAAGCTTTCTTT. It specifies CASSFLRGTMNTEAFF.

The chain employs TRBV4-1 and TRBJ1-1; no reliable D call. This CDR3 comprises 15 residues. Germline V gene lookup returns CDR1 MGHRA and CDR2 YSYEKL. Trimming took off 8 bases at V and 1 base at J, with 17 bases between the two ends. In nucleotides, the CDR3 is TGCGCCAGCCGACCCGTTGGCAGGCGGAACACTGAAGCTTTCTTT. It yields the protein CASRPVGRRNTEAFF.

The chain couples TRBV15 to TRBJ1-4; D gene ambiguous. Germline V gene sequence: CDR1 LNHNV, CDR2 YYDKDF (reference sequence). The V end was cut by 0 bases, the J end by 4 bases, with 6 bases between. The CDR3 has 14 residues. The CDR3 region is CATSRDGINEKLFF. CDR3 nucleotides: TGTGCCACCAGCAGAGATGGGATTAATGAAAAACTGTTTTTT.

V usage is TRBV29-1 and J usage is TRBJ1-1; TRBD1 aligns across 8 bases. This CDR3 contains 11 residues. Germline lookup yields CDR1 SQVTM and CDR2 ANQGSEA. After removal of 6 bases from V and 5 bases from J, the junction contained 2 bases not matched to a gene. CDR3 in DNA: TGCAGCGTGAACAGGGGGACTGAAGCTTTCTTT. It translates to CSVNRGTEAFF.

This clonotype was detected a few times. The DNA of the CDR3 is TGTGCCAGCAGCTTATCGGTCACGTTCGGAACTAATGAAAAACTGTTTTTT. Translated, it gives CASSLSVTFGTNEKLFF. The chain has TRBV7-2 and TRBJ1-4; D is undetermined. V lost 2 bases to trimming and J lost 1 base, with 14 bases between them. CDR3 size: 17 residues. Germline loops: CDR1 SGHTA, CDR2 FQGNSA.

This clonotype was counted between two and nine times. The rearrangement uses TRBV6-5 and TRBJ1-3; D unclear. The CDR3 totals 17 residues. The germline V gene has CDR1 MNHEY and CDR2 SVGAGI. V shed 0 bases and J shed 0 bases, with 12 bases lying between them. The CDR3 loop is CASSYSRVWGSGNTIYF. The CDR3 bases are TGTGCCAGCAGTTACTCTAGGGTCTGGGGCTCTGGAAACACCATATATTTT.

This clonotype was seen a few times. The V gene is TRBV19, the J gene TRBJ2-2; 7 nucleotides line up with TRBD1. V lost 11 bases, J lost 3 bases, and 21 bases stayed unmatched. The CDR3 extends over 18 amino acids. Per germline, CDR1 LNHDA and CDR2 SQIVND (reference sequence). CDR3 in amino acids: CASNLDRANNKDTGELFF. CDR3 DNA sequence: TGTGCCTCAAACCTTGACAGGGCGAACAATAAGGACACCGGGGAGCTGTTTTTT.

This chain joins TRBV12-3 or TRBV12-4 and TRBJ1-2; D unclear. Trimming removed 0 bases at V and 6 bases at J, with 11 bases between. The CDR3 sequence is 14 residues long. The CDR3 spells CASSLADRTHGYTF. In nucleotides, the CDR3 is TGTGCCAGCAGTTTAGCGGACCGGACCCATGGCTACACCTTC.

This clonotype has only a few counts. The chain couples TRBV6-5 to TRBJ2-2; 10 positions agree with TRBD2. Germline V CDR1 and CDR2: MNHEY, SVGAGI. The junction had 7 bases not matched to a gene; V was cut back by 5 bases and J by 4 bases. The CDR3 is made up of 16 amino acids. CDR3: CASSTTAGGPTGELFF. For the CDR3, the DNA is TGTGCCAGCAGTACGACAGCGGGAGGGCCCACCGGGGAGCTGTTTTTT.

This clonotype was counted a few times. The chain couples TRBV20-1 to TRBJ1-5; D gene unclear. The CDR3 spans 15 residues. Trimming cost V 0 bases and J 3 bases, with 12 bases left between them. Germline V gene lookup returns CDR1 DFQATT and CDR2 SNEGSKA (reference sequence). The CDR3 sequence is CSARDSRRFNQPQHF. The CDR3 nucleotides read TGCAGTGCTAGAGATAGCCGACGGTTCAATCAGCCCCAGCATTTT.

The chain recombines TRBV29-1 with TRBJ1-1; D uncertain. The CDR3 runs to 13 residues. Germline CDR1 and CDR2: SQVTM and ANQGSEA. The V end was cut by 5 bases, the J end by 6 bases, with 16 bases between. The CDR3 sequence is CSVLVSGSAEAFF. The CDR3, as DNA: TGCAGCGTTTTAGTATCCGGCTCCGCTGAAGCTTTCTTT.

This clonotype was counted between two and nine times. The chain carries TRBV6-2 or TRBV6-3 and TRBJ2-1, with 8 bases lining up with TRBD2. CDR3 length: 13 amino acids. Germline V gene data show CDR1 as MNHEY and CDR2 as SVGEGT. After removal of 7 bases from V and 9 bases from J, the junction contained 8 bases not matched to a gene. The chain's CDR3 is CASNPGLGAEQFF. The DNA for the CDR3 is TGTGCCAGCAATCCGGGACTAGGGGCTGAGCAGTTCTTC.

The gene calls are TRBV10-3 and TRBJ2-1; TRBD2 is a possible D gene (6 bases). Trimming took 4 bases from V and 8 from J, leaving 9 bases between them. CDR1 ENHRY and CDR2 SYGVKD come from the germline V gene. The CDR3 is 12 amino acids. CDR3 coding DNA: TGTGCCATCAGTGGGACTATAGATGAGCAGTTCTTC. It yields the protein CAISGTIDEQFF.

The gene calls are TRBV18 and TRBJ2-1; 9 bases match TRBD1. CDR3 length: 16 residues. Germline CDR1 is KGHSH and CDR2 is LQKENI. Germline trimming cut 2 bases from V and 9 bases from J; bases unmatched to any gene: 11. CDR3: CASSPKVGQGIGEQFF. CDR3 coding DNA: TGTGCCAGCTCACCAAAAGTGGGACAGGGTATCGGTGAGCAGTTCTTC.

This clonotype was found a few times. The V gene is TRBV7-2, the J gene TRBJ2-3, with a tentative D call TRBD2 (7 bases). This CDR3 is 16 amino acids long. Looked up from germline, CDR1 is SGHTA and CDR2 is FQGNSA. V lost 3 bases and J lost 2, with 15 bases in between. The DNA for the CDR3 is TGTGCCAGCAGCTTGAGGGGGGGCTCTCCCACAGATACGCAGTATTTT. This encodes CASSLRGGSPTDTQYF.